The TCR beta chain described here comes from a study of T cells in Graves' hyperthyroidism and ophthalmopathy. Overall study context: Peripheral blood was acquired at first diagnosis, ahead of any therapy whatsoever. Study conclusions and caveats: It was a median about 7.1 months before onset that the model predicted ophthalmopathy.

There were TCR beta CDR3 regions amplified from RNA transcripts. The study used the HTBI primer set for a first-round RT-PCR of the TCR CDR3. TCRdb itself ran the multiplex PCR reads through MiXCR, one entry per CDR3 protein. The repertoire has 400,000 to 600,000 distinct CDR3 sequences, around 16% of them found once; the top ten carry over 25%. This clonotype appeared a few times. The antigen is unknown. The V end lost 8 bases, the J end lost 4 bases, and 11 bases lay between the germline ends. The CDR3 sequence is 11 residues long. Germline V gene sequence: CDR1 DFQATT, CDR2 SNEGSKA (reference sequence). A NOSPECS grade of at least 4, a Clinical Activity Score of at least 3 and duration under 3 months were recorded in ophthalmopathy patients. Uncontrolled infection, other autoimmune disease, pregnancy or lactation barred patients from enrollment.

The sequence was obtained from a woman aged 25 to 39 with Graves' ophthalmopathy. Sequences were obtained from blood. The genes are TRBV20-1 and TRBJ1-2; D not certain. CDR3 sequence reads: CSLRTIYGYTF. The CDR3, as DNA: TGCAGTTTAAGGACGATCTATGGCTACACCTTC.